The next 25 T cell receptor beta chains were all read from a single sample in a study of prognosis after radiotherapy for stage I lung cancer. Template was genomic DNA; TCR beta CDR3 amplified in two multiplex PCR rounds. Primers (each specific to one TRBV or TRBJ gene) were used in first-round PCR. MiXCR, applied by TCRdb to the multiplex PCR reads, yields one record per CDR3 protein. The sample consists of 15,000 to 20,000 distinct CDR3 sequences, roughly 30% of them appearing once. The material sequenced was PBMCs, taken before or after stereotactic body radiation therapy (not recorded which). Receptors originate from a donor aged 50 or older with non-small cell lung cancer.

This clonotype was detected ten times or more. The chain employs TRBV4-1 and TRBJ2-5; D perhaps matches TRBD1 (6 bases). Looked up from germline, CDR1 is MGHRA and CDR2 is YSYEKL. The CDR3 runs 17 residues. Trimming removed 0 bases from V and 1 base from J, with 15 bases in between. CDR3 residues: CASSQDGPSDSQETQYF. The CDR3 bases are TGCGCCAGCAGCCAAGACGGGCCGTCGGACAGCCAAGAGACCCAGTACTTC.

J is TRBJ2-7 and V is TRBV4-1; D remains unclear. Deletions cut 5 bases from V and 3 bases from J, with 14 bases between. The germline V gene encodes CDR1 MGHRA and CDR2 YSYEKL. The CDR3 is 14 residues long. CDR3 sequence reads: CASSGAAQHYEQYF. The DNA for the CDR3 is TGCGCCAGCAGCGGTGCAGCACAGCACTACGAGCAGTACTTC.

This clonotype was detected many times. The chain uses TRBV6-2 or TRBV6-3 and TRBJ2-7; 11 bases are shared with TRBD1. Germline V gene lookup returns CDR1 MNHEY and CDR2 SVGEGT. The V segment lost 2 bases and the J segment 4 bases; nucleotides outside the gene matches: 4. This CDR3 is 15 amino acids long. The CDR3 spells CASSYIGTGGYEQYF. CDR3 DNA sequence: TGTGCCAGCAGTTACATAGGGACAGGGGGTTACGAGCAGTACTTC.

This clonotype is medium-sized. The chain recombines TRBV28 with TRBJ2-1; maybe TRBD2 (6 bases). Deletions cut 2 bases from V and 0 bases from J, with 14 bases between. The CDR3 sequence is 17 residues long. The germline CDR1 and CDR2 sequences are MDHEN and SYDVKM. CDR3 in amino acids: CASSLGTVYSSYNEQFF. The DNA of the CDR3 is TGTGCCAGCAGTTTAGGGACTGTCTACAGCTCCTACAATGAGCAGTTCTTC. The complete variable domain, with remaining parts taken from reference TRBV28 and TRBJ2-1, reads DVKVTQSSRYLVKRTGEKVFLECVQDMDHENMFWYRQDPGLGLRLIYFSYDVKMKEKGDIPEGYSVSREKKERFSLILESASTNQTSMYLCASSLGTVYSSYNEQFFGPGTRLTVL.

Concerning this clonotype itself: A much larger clone differs by one base, so this may be a read error. V and J are TRBV10-3 and TRBJ2-7; D gene unclear. CDR3 size: 15 residues. Germline V CDR1 and CDR2: ENHRY, SYGVKD. CDR3 nucleotides: TGTGTCATCAGTGAGTCGTTAGCCCGAACCTACGAGCAGTACTTC. Translation gives CVISESLARTYEQYF.

This clonotype was observed at least ten times. The rearrangement links TRBV7-9 to TRBJ1-2; TRBD1 matches at 9 bases. V lost 5 bases to trimming and J lost 5 bases; unmatched junction nucleotides: 12. Germline assignment: CDR1 SEHNR and CDR2 FQNEAQ (reference sequence). There are 16 residues in the CDR3. The CDR3 sequence is CASSPGQGSLGYGYTF. The CDR3 DNA reads as TGTGCCAGCAGCCCAGGACAGGGGAGTCTCGGGTATGGCTACACCTTC.

This clonotype was picked up many times. The chain has TRBV6-1 and TRBJ2-3; D might be TRBD1 (7 bases). In germline, CDR1 is MNHNS, CDR2 SASEGT. The CDR3 length is 16 residues. Trimming shortened V by 7 bases and J by 1 base, and 18 bases separated the two germline ends. In DNA form, the CDR3 reads TGTGCCAGCATCTTGACAGGGACTTCTCGCACAGATACGCAGTATTTT. It encodes CASILTGTSRTDTQYF.

This clonotype was seen many times. The V and J genes are TRBV28 and TRBJ2-2; D uncertain. The CDR3 sequence is 13 residues long. Germline loops: CDR1 MDHEN, CDR2 SYDVKM. Trimming left V 6 bases short and J 4 bases short, with 9 bases between. CDR3 bases: TGTGCCAGCAGGAGTGACTTCACCGGGGAGCTGTTTTTT. Translation: CASRSDFTGELFF.

This clonotype was recorded at least ten times. The chain employs TRBV12-5 and TRBJ2-1, with D maybe TRBD1 (6 bases). Trimming stripped 0 bases from V and 6 bases from J, with 12 bases between. The CDR3 is made up of 15 amino acids. Per the germline V gene, CDR1 is LGHNT and CDR2 is FRNRAP. CDR3 coding DNA: TGTGCTAGTGGTTTGGTACTTGGGGGCCGCAATGAGCAGTTCTTC. Its translation: CASGLVLGGRNEQFF.

This clonotype was observed at least ten times. The chain uses TRBV5-8 and TRBJ1-1; D possibly corresponds to TRBD1 (6 bases). Trimming removed 7 bases from V and 1 base from J, with 20 bases in between. The CDR3 consists of 16 residues. CDR1 and CDR2 from the germline V gene are SGHTS and YDEGEE. The CDR3 spells CASHRPGAYRNTEAFF. In DNA, the CDR3 is TGTGCCAGCCACCGACCGGGGGCCTACCGGAACACTGAAGCTTTCTTT.

This clonotype has at least ten counts. The chain combines TRBV7-2 with TRBJ2-5, with 9 bases lining up with TRBD1. The J segment lost 7 bases and the V segment lost 5 bases, leaving 14 bases of the junction unmatched. The CDR3 covers 16 residues. Germline values: CDR1 SGHTA, CDR2 FQGNSA. CDR3 sequence: CASSHPRGQGEGTQYF. For the CDR3, the DNA is TGTGCCAGCAGCCACCCCCGGGGACAGGGAGAAGGGACCCAGTACTTC.

This clonotype was detected many times. CDR3 nucleotide sequence: TGTGCCAGCAGTTTATGGGGCAGTGCGAACACCGGGGAGCTGTTTTTT. It yields the protein CASSLWGSANTGELFF. V usage is TRBV28 and J usage is TRBJ2-2; no definite D call. Trimming removed 0 bases from V and 0 bases from J, with 8 bases in between. There are 16 residues in the CDR3. Looked up from germline, CDR1 is MDHEN and CDR2 is SYDVKM.

V usage is TRBV20-1 and J usage is TRBJ2-5; a possible D gene is TRBD1 (6 bases). The CDR3 has 15 amino acids. Trimming took 4 bases from V and 7 from J, leaving 22 bases between them. Germline V gives CDR1 DFQATT, CDR2 SNEGSKA (reference sequence). The CDR3 sequence: CSAMCGTLLIGTQYF. In DNA, the CDR3 is TGCAGTGCTATGTGTGGGACACTCTTGATCGGGACCCAGTACTTC.

This clonotype showed up many times. Germline is not matched at one junction end, which may reflect a read error. J is TRBJ2-5 and V is TRBV5-1, with no clear D. Per the germline V gene, CDR1 is SGHRS and CDR2 is YFSETQ. The CDR3 contains 11 residues. CDR3 bases: TGTGCCAGCAGCCTACAAGAGACCCAGTACTTC. Protein: CASSLQETQYF. The full variable domain, with the rest looked up from reference TRBV5-1 and TRBJ2-5, is KAGVTQTPRYLIKTRGQQVTLSCSPISGHRSVSWYQQTPGQGLQFLFEYFSETQRNKGNFPGRFSGRQFSNSRSEMNVSTLELGDSALYLCASSLQETQYFGPGTRLLVL.

This clonotype was observed at least ten times. The chain carries TRBV7-8 and TRBJ1-1; D unclear. This CDR3 contains 14 residues. CDR1 SGHVS and CDR2 FQNEAQ come from the germline V gene. Between the trimmed V and J ends, which lost 1 base and 2 bases, there was a span of 8 bases. The CDR3 bases are TGTGCCAGCAGCTTAGGTCCAGGAAACACTGAAGCTTTCTTT. It encodes CASSLGPGNTEAFF.

This clonotype was counted ten times or more. The gene calls are TRBV10-2 and TRBJ1-5; D remains unclear. V lost 3 bases, J lost 0 bases, and 6 bases lay in between. CDR1 is WSHSY and CDR2 is SAAADI in the germline V gene. This CDR3 spans 14 amino acids. CDR3 DNA: TGCGCCAGCAGTGATGGTTATAGCAATCAGCCCCAGCATTTT. Translated, it gives CASSDGYSNQPQHF.

This clonotype was counted many times. This chain links TRBV7-4 with TRBJ2-4; D perhaps matches TRBD2 (5 bases). Trimming took 5 bases from V and 2 from J, leaving 10 bases between them. Looked up from germline, CDR1 is SGHVT and CDR2 is SQSDAQ. The CDR3 runs 14 residues. The CDR3 sequence: CASSPRGPKNIQYF. CDR3 coding DNA: TGTGCCAGCAGCCCCCGGGGTCCCAAAAACATTCAGTACTTC.

Many counts were recorded for this clonotype. The rearrangement links TRBV18 to TRBJ2-2, with no clear D. The CDR3 contains 11 residues. Germline CDR1 is KGHSH and CDR2 is LQKENI. V was pared by 3 bases and J by 7 bases, with 3 bases between. CDR3 sequence (DNA): TGTGCCAGCTCACCCGACGGGGAGCTGTTTTTT. Translating it yields CASSPDGELFF.

Remarks on this clonotype: A much bigger clone sits one base away, suggesting this may be a read error. This chain links TRBV6-2 or TRBV6-3 with TRBJ2-5; 9 nucleotides line up with TRBD2. CDR1 and CDR2 (germline): MNHEY, SVGEGT. This CDR3 spans 18 amino acids. The CDR3 DNA sequence: TGTGCCAGCTGTTACCCCCTAGCGGGGACCTCCTCTACAGAGACCCAGTACTTC. Translation gives CASCYPLAGTSSTETQYF.

This clonotype was recorded many times. V gene TRBV9 combines with J gene TRBJ2-7; D is possibly TRBD2 (5 bases). Trimming pared 3 bases from V and 5 bases from J, leaving 15 bases between. CDR1 and CDR2 (germline): SGDLS, YYNGEE. The CDR3 is made up of 14 amino acids. The CDR3 bases are TGTGCCAGCAGCGCCCCGGGGTGGGCAGACGAGCAGTACTTC. Its protein product is CASSAPGWADEQYF.

A note on this clonotype: Only one base separates this from a far larger clonotype, so it likely reflects a read error. V is TRBV20-1 and J is TRBJ2-5; D is unclear. Germline V gene sequence: CDR1 DFQATT, CDR2 SNEGSKA (reference sequence). V was clipped by 2 bases and J by 11 bases, with 21 bases between them. This CDR3 spans 14 amino acids. CDR3 sequence (DNA): TGCAGTGCTAGATTGTCGGCCGGATACAATGAGCAGTACTTC. Amino acids: CSARLSAGYNEQYF.

This clonotype came up a few times. The chain has TRBV20-1 and TRBJ2-4, with 10 bases fitting TRBD2. J lost 8 bases, V lost 5 bases, and 3 bases had no gene match. Germline loops: CDR1 DFQATT, CDR2 SNEGSKA (reference sequence). The CDR3 runs 12 residues. CDR3 sequence reads: CSALAGADIQYF. In nucleotides, the CDR3 is TGCAGTGCTCTAGCGGGAGCGGACATTCAGTACTTC.

This clonotype was recorded once. Relative to the germline gene, one junction end is altered; a read error may explain this. The gene calls are TRBV6-2 or TRBV6-3 and TRBJ1-5; unclear D gene. Germline lookup yields CDR1 MNHEY and CDR2 SVGEGT. The CDR3 runs 15 residues. The CDR3 reads CASSYSFPGSQTQHF. CDR3 DNA: TGTGCCAGCAGTTACTCGTTCCCGGGTTCTCAGACCCAGCATTTT.

This clonotype occurred many times. The chain couples TRBV15 to TRBJ2-3; TRBD2 is a possible D gene (6 bases). Per germline, CDR1 LNHNV and CDR2 YYDKDF (reference sequence). Trimming stripped 3 bases from V and 8 bases from J, with 21 bases between. The CDR3 runs 16 residues. DNA of the CDR3: TGTGCCACCAGCAGGCGCGGGACCGCTGAAGGAGTTACGCAGTATTTT. The encoded protein is CATSRRGTAEGVTQYF.

This clonotype was observed many times. The chain links TRBV6-5 to TRBJ2-1; D gene ambiguous. V was cut by 2 bases and J by 9 bases, with 11 bases left in between. Germline V gives CDR1 MNHEY, CDR2 SVGAGI. The length of the CDR3 is 13 residues. CDR3 in DNA: TGTGCCAGCAGTTACGATGCAGGTGGTGAGCAGTTCTTC. Its protein product is CASSYDAGGEQFF.